This T cell receptor (beta chain) was sequenced for a study of T-cell memory formation after mild COVID-19. Study summary: Among the donors, TCR clusters were largely specific to each donor.

This clonotype was found a few times. Germline CDR1 and CDR2: MGHRA and YSYEKL. CDR3 size: 12 residues. Trimming stripped 1 base from V and 7 bases from J, with 7 bases between. Constant-segment primers served in 5'RACE that generated TCR alpha and TCR beta cDNA libraries bearing sample barcodes and UMIs. TCRdb fed the 5' RACE reads into MiXCR, producing one record per CDR3 protein. There are 550,000 to 700,000 distinct CDR3 sequences in the sample; around 15% occur only once, and approximately 8.1% lies in the top ten. The sequence came from an adult woman who had mild COVID-19 (a few samples of this study predate the infection). Cell type and time point are not known. Sequencing was performed on PBMCs or a T cell subset sorted from them (not recorded which). V is TRBV4-1 and J is TRBJ2-5; possibly TRBD1 or TRBD2 for D (5 bases each). The CDR3, as DNA: TGCGCCAGCAGCCAAGTGGGGGTGACCCAGTACTTC. This encodes CASSQVGVTQYF.